The entry below describes one TCR beta chain. Trimming cost V 0 bases and J 3 bases; bases outside gene matches: 7. The CDR3 covers 16 residues. CDR1 is SGHTS and CDR2 is YDEGEE in the germline V gene. This entry is derived from a study of shared clonotypes between healthy human individuals. Only in-frame clones appear in the TCRdb table, and some are missing; sequencing was by immunoSEQ multiplex PCR. The sample holds 1.6 million or so clones, 98% seen once. The V gene is TRBV5-8, the J gene TRBJ1-1, with TRBD1 matching over 8 bases. The TCR sequence derives from a man younger than 45 in good health. The sequenced sample consisted of naive CD4+ T cells sorted from blood. The sample's subset: CD45RA+ positively selected. CDR3 region: CASSLGQGARDTEAFF. In DNA, the CDR3 is TGTGCCAGCAGCTTGGGGCAGGGGGCGCGGGACACTGAAGCTTTCTTT.